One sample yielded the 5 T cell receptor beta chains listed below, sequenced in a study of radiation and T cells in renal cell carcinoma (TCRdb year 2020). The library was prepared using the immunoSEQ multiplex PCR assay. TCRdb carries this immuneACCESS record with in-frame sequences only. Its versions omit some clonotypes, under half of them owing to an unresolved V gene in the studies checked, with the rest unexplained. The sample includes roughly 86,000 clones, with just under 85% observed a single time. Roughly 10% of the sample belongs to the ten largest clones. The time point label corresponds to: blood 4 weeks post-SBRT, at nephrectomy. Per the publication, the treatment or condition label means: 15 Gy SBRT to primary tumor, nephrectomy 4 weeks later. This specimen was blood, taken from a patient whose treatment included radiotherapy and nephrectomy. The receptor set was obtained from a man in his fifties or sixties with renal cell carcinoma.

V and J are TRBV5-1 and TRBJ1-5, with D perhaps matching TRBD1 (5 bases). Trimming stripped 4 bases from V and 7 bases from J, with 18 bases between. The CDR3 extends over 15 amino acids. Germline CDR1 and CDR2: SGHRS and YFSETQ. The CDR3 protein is CASSLGTDVGQPQHF. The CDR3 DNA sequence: TGCGCCAGCAGCCTGGGGACGGACGTGGGGCAGCCCCAGCATTTT.

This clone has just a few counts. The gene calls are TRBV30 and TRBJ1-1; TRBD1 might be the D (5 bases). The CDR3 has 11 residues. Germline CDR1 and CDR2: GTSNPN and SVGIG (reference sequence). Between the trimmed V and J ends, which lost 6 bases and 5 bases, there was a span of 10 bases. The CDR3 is CACQRGTEAFF. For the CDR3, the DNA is TGTGCCTGCCAAAGGGGAACTGAAGCTTTCTTT.

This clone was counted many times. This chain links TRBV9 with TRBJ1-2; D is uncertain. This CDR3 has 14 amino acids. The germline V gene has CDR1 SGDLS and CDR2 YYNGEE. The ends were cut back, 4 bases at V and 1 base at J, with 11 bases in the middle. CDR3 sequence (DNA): TGTGCCAGCAGCTCCCAGGCCAATAACTATGGCTACACCTTC. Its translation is CASSSQANNYGYTF.

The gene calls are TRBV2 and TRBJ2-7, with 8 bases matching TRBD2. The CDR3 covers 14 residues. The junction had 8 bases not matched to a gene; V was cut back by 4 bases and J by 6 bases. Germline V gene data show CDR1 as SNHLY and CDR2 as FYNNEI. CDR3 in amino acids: CASSATSAVGEQYF. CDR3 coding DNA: TGTGCCAGCAGTGCGACTAGCGCGGTCGGCGAGCAGTACTTC.

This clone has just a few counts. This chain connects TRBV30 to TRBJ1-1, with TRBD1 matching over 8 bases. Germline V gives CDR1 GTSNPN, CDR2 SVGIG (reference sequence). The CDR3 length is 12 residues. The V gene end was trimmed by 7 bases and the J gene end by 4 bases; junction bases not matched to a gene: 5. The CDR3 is CALDRAGTEAFF. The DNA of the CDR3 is TGTGCCTTGGACAGGGCGGGCACTGAAGCTTTCTTT.